Here is one T cell receptor beta chain with its context. Antigen specificity is unknown. This CDR3 fails to terminate in the conserved phenylalanine or tryptophan, so it likely reflects a read error. The CDR3 has 15 amino acids. The V segment lost 5 bases and the J segment 0 bases; nucleotides outside the gene matches: 3. Starting from around 0.45 ug of total RNA, TCR beta cDNA was produced with a primer in the constant region. Three nested multiplex PCR rounds, a slightly modified ARM-PCR, produced the libraries for TCR beta. Both of the initial two PCR rounds ran for around 10 cycles and employed TRBV1-TRBV30 forward primers alongside a C-beta reverse primer. TCRdb passed the multiplex PCR reads through MiXCR, listing each CDR3 protein once. Of 190,000 or so distinct CDR3 sequences listed, less than 65% are singletons. The sample belongs to a study of tumor-infiltrating lymphocytes in primary liver carcinoma. Overall study context: Subjects presented with primary liver carcinoma managed by surgical resection.

Germline DNA was extracted alongside blood RNA, which was obtained from unsorted whole blood. Those patients suffered from chronic HBV infection and were treatment-naive. Notes on the study in general: Overlap in tumor-adjacent and tumor-blood pairs fell below that of tumor region pairs.

The sequenced sample was peripheral blood. The clonotype originates from an older woman with primary liver carcinoma and hepatitis B virus infection. The chain joins TRBV12-3 or TRBV12-4 to TRBJ2-1, with 8 bases fitting TRBD1. In nucleotides, the CDR3 is TGTGCCAGCAGTCCCGGGACAGGCTCCTACAATGAGCAGTTCCTC. Encoded protein: CASSPGTGSYNEQFL.